This is a list of T cell receptor beta chains from one sample in a study of read filtering for tumor transcriptome and immune sequencing. TCRdb re-called the reads with MiXCR, one entry per CDR3 protein. The sample includes around 65,000 distinct CDR3 sequences, about 19% of them seen just once. The sequenced sample consisted of a population of CD138-negative cells sorted from bone marrow. All receptors come from a donor over 35 with multiple myeloma. CDR3s include the opening cysteine and the closing phenylalanine or tryptophan. D genes are given only for firm matches. The size of a clone is reported for some rows only, either as once, few or many, or as a class for expanded clones.

clone_size j_call d_call v_call cdr3_nt cdr3_aa
many TRBJ2-1 NA TRBV12-3/TRBV12-4 TGTGCCAGCAGTCCCACCCCAGCCCATCTCAATGAGCAGTTCTTC CASSPTPAHLNEQFF
few TRBJ2-6 NA TRBV29-1 TGCAGCGTAAAAAAGGGCTCTGGGGCCAACGTCCTGACTTTC CSVKKGSGANVLTF
few TRBJ2-7 NA TRBV7-6 TGTGCCAGCAGCTTAAGTGGTCCAGCGCACGACGAGCAGTACTTC CASSLSGPAHDEQYF
NA TRBJ1-2 TRBD1 TRBV15 TGTGCCACCAACCCGACAGGGGGCGGTTTTTTCGATCCCTTGAACTATGGCTACACCTTC CATNPTGGGFFDPLNYGYTF
NA TRBJ2-3 NA TRBV20-1 TGCAGTGCCAAGGGCGGAGGGTCAGCTACGCAGTATTTT CSAKGGGSATQYF
many TRBJ2-3 NA TRBV28 TGTGCCAGCAGTTCTTGTGCGAGAGCAGATACGCAGTATTTT CASSSCARADTQYF
many TRBJ1-4 TRBD1 TRBV7-2 TGTGCCAGCAGCATGGGGACAGGGGGTGAAAAACTGTTTTTT CASSMGTGGEKLFF
NA TRBJ2-3 TRBD2 TRBV5-1 TGCGCCAGCAGCTTGGCGTTAGCGGGGAGCACAGATACGCAGTATTTT CASSLALAGSTDTQYF
many TRBJ1-1 NA TRBV29-1 TGCAGCGTTGTTCGGGTTACCACTGAAGCTTTCTTT CSVVRVTTEAFF
medium-sized TRBJ2-1 TRBD1 TRBV18 TGTGCCAGCTCACCCGTCCCGGGACAGGGAAAATTTGAGCAGTTCTTC CASSPVPGQGKFEQFF
many TRBJ2-1 TRBD2 TRBV30 TGTGCCTGGAGTGGGAGCGGGGGGGCCTTTGAGCAGTTCTTC CAWSGSGGAFEQFF
many TRBJ2-1 TRBD2 TRBV6-1 TGTGCCAGCGGCACGCAGGGCGGGGGGGGGAATGAGCAGTTCTTC CASGTQGGGGNEQFF
many TRBJ1-4 NA TRBV5-1 TGCGCCAGCAGCCCCGGTGCGGGGAACGCTAATGAAAAACTGTTTTTT CASSPGAGNANEKLFF
NA TRBJ1-4 NA TRBV6-5 TGTGCCAGCAGTCCCAGGGTGACTAATGAAAAACTGTTTTTT CASSPRVTNEKLFF
NA TRBJ1-2 NA TRBV30 TGTGCCTGGAGTGCGGGGGGCGGCTACACCTTC CAWSAGGGYTF
once TRBJ2-1 TRBD2 TRBV7-9 TGTGCCAGCAGCTCCGGCGGGGGAGACTACAATGAGCAGTTCTTC CASSSGGGDYNEQFF
many TRBJ2-6 NA TRBV13 TGTGCCAGCAGCTTAGAGGAAGGAGCCTTTGGGGCCAACGTCCTGACTTTC CASSLEEGAFGANVLTF
many TRBJ2-3 TRBD2 TRBV7-6 TGTGCCAGCAGCCTAAGCGGGGCCGACACAGATACGCAGTATTTT CASSLSGADTDTQYF
many TRBJ2-3 TRBD2 TRBV29-1 TGCAGCGTTGAATTAGGGGTTAGCGGGACCCCTAGCACAGATACGCAGTATTTT CSVELGVSGTPSTDTQYF
many TRBJ2-7 TRBD2 TRBV20-1 TGCAGTGCTATATCCTTTGCGGGGGACTACGAGCAGTACTTC CSAISFAGDYEQYF
many TRBJ2-5 TRBD1 TRBV19 TGTGCCAGTAGTATAGTCTCCGGGACAGTCCAAGAGACCCAGTACTTC CASSIVSGTVQETQYF
NA TRBJ2-3 NA TRBV29-1 TGCAGCGGTACACAGGGATCGGGGACAGATACGCAGTATTTT CSGTQGSGTDTQYF
many TRBJ2-1 TRBD2 TRBV24-1 TGTGCCACCAGTGATTTACCAGGGAGGGCCTACAATGAGCAGTTCTTC CATSDLPGRAYNEQFF
many TRBJ2-7 TRBD1 TRBV7-9 TGTGCCAGCAGCTGGACAGGGAACTACGAGCAGTACTTC CASSWTGNYEQYF
many TRBJ1-6 NA TRBV6-5 TGTGCCAGCAGTTGGGGGGGTAGGGGTTCACCCCTCCACTTT CASSWGGRGSPLHF
many TRBJ2-1 TRBD1 TRBV5-1 TGCGCCAGCAGCTTGGCGCGGCAGGGGGCTAATGAGCAGTTCTTC CASSLARQGANEQFF
many TRBJ1-2 NA TRBV7-9 TGTGCCAGCAGCTTGGACGGTGGTCGAAATGGCTACACCTTC CASSLDGGRNGYTF
many TRBJ2-7 NA TRBV7-8 TGTGCCAGCAGCTTATGGGGGAGGGAGCAGTACTTC CASSLWGREQYF
many TRBJ2-5 TRBD2 TRBV5-1 TGCGCCAGCAGCTTGGCCACTAGCGGGGGAGAGACCCAGTACTTC CASSLATSGGETQYF
many TRBJ2-5 NA TRBV5-1 TGCGCCAGCACGGGCGTGAAAGAGACCCAGTACTTC CASTGVKETQYF
many TRBJ2-1 NA TRBV6-6 TGTGCCAGCAGTTACATAGGTGAGGCGGGCGATGAGCAGTTCTTC CASSYIGEAGDEQFF
many TRBJ2-1 TRBD2 TRBV7-2 TGTGCCAGCAGCTTTTTCCTAGCGGGAGCTATCAATGAGCAGTTCTTC CASSFFLAGAINEQFF
NA TRBJ2-5 NA TRBV20-1 TGCAGTATTCGACAGCCCCAAGAGACCCAGTACTTC CSIRQPQETQYF
NA TRBJ2-5 TRBD2 TRBV20-1 TGCAGTGCTAGAAGGACTAGCGGGAGGGTAGAAGAGACCCAGTACTTC CSARRTSGRVEETQYF
NA TRBJ2-7 TRBD1 TRBV25-1 TGTGCCAGCAGCGCGGTAGGGACAGGGGGCTACGAGCGGTACTTC CASSAVGTGGYERYF
few TRBJ1-1 NA TRBV7-2 TGTGCCAGCAGCATCCTAACAGGGATCACTGAAGCTTTCTTT CASSILTGITEAFF
NA TRBJ2-5 NA TRBV10-3 TGTGCCATCAGGGGACAAGGGGGAGGGGAGACCCAGTACTTC CAIRGQGGGETQYF
many TRBJ1-6 NA TRBV28 TGTGCCAGCAGTTTACTGGACAGCTATAATTCACCCCTCCACTTT CASSLLDSYNSPLHF
NA TRBJ2-1 TRBD1 TRBV10-3 TGTGCCATCATTAGACAGGGGGTAAAGCGGTTGCGAAAAAATGAGCAGTTCTTC CAIIRQGVKRLRKNEQFF
many TRBJ1-1 NA TRBV20-1 TGCAGTGCTAGTTCACTCGAAACGGTCGCTGAAGCTTTCTTT CSASSLETVAEAFF
many TRBJ2-1 TRBD2 TRBV2 TGTGCCAGCAGTAGCGGGAGTTACAATGAGCAGTTCTTC CASSSGSYNEQFF
many TRBJ2-5 TRBD1 TRBV29-1 TGCAGCGTGAAAGGACAGGGGCAAGAGACCCAGTACTTC CSVKGQGQETQYF
many TRBJ1-1 TRBD1 TRBV29-1 TGCAGCGTTACATGGACAGGGTACACTGAAGCTTTCTTT CSVTWTGYTEAFF
many TRBJ1-1 NA TRBV12-3/TRBV12-4 TGTGCCAGCAGTTTAGAGGGGTGGGAGCGGAACACTGAAGCTTTCTTT CASSLEGWERNTEAFF